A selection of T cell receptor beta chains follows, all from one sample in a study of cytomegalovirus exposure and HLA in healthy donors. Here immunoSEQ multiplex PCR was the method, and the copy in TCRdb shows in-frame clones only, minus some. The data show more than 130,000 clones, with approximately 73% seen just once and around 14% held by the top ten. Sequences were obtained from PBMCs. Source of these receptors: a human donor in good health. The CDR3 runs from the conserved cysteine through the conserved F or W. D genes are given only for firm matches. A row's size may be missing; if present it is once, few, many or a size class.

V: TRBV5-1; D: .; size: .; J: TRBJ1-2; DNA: TGCGCCAGCAGCTTGGCTGAGAACTATGGCTACACCTTC; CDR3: CASSLAENYGYTF
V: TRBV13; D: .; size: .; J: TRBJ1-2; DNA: TGTGCCAGCAGCTTGAGTCCCGGGAGAGGGGAGAGGAACTACACCTTC; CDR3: CASSLSPGRGERNYTF
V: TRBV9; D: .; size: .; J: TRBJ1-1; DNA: TGTGCCAGCAGCGTACAGGTGAACACTGAAGCTTTCTTT; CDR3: CASSVQVNTEAFF
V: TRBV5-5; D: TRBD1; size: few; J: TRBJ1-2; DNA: TGTGCCAGCAGCTCATGGACAGGGTTGAACTATGGCTACACCTTC; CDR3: CASSSWTGLNYGYTF
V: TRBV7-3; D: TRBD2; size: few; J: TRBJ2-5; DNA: TGTGCCAGCAGCTCCCCGGGACTAGCGGGGGAGACCCAGTACTTC; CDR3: CASSSPGLAGETQYF
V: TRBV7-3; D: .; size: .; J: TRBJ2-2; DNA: TGTGCCAGCAGCCCCCATCGGGACACCGGGGAGCTGTTTTTT; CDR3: CASSPHRDTGELFF
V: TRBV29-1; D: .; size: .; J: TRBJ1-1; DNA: TGCAGCGTTGAGGGGAGGACTGAAGCTTTCTTT; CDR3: CSVEGRTEAFF
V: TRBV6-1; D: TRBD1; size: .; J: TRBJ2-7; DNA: TGTGCCAGCAGTGGGATCGGGACAGGGAGGGCCCGCGAGCAGTACTTC; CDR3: CASSGIGTGRAREQYF
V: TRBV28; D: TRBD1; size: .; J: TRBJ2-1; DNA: TGTGCCAGCAGCCCCCCACGTACAGGGGGCGCGATCTTC; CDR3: CASSPPRTGGAIF
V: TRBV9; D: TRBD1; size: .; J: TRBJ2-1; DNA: TGTGCCAGCAGCGTAGCGGACAGGGGGAAGCAGTTCTTC; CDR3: CASSVADRGKQFF
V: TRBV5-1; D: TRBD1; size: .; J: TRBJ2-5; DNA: TGCGCCAGCAGCCTCCGGGACAGGGGACGGGAGACCCAGTACTTC; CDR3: CASSLRDRGRETQYF
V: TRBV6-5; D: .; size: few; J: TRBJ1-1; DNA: TGTGCCAGCAGTGAACCTTCCCCGGGGAGTTCCTTT; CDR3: CASSEPSPGSSF
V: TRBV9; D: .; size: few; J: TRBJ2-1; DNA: TGTGCCAGCGAGGGAAGTGAGCAGTTCTTC; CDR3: CASEGSEQFF
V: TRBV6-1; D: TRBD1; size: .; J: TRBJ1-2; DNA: TGTGCCAGCAGTGATTCCTATCGGACAGGGGTAATCGGGAACTATGGCTACACCTTC; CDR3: CASSDSYRTGVIGNYGYTF
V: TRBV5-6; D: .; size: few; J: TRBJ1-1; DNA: TGTGCCAGCAGCTTAATAGAAAACACTGAAGCTTTCTTT; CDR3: CASSLIENTEAFF
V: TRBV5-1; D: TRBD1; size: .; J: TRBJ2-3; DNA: TGCGCCAGCAACAGGGGAGAAAGCACAGATACGCAGTATTTT; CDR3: CASNRGESTDTQYF
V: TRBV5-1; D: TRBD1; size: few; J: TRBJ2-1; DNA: TGCGCCAGCAGCGTGATCGACAGGGGTGGATTTTGGCACCAGTTCTTC; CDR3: CASSVIDRGGFWHQFF
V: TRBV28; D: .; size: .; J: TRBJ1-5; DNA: TGTGCCAGCAGTTTTCACAGCGGATGGAATCAGCCCCAGCATTTT; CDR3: CASSFHSGWNQPQHF
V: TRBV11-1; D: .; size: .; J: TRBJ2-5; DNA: TGTGCCAGCGGAAGGGGCACCCAAGAGACCCAGTACTTC; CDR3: CASGRGTQETQYF
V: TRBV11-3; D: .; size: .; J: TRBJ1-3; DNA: TGTGCCAGCAGCTTAGATGGGTCGGGATCGGACACCATATATTTT; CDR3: CASSLDGSGSDTIYF